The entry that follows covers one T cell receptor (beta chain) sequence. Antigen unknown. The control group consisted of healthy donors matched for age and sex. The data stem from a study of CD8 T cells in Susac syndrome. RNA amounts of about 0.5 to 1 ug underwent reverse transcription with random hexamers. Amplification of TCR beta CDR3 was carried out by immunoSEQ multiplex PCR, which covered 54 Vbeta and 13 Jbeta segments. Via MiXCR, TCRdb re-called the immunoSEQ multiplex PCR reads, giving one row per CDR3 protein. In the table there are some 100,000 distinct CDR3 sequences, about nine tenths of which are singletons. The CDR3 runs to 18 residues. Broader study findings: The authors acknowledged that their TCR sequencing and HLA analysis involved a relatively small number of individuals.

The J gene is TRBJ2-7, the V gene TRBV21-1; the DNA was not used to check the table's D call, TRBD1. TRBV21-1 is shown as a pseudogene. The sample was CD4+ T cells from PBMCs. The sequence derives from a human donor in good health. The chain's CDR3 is CASSLKGQGVVSSYEQYF. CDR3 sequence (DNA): TGTGCCAGCAGCCTCAAGGGACAGGGCGTCGTGAGCTCCTACGAGCAGTACTTC.